This TCR beta chain was observed in a study of blood T cell repertoires in COVID-19. Sequencing used immunoSEQ multiplex PCR; TCRdb keeps in-frame clones, though not all of them. The sample lists some 160,000 clones; 80% to 90% were seen once. The CDR3 has 15 residues. V was cut by 4 bases and J by 6 bases, with 15 bases left in between. The germline gives CDR1 LGHDT, CDR2 YNNKEL (reference sequence). The sample consisted of peripheral blood. The chain combines TRBV3-1 (or the pseudogene TRBV3-2) with TRBJ2-2; D may be TRBD2 (6 bases). This TCR was sampled from a woman between 55 and 75 years old with active COVID-19. The CDR3 DNA sequence: TGTGCCAGCAGCCCAATCGGGAGCGTCGCCGGGGAGCTGTTTTTT. This translates into CASSPIGSVAGELFF.